The T cell receptor (beta chain) under discussion was sequenced for a study of T cells after yellow fever vaccination. Study overall: Low-cell-number fractions were prepared with SMART-Seq v4 Ultra Low Input.

This clonotype showed up just a few times. The germline V and J ends were trimmed by 6 bases and 1 base, with 9 bases remaining between them. Germline assignment: CDR1 MNHNY and CDR2 SVGAGI (reference sequence). The length of the CDR3 is 13 residues. MiXCR, applied by TCRdb to the 5' RACE reads, yields one record per CDR3 protein. The profile covers fewer than 450,000 distinct CDR3 sequences, with about 4% appearing a single time and 20% to 25% taken by the ten largest. The clonotype was recovered from a man aged 18 to 35 who received the YFV17D yellow fever vaccine. The chain is built from TRBV6-6 and TRBJ1-2; D might be TRBD1 (6 bases). The source was PBMCs, collected 5 days after the yellow fever booster vaccination. The CDR3 protein is CASRVDSNYGYTF. The DNA for the CDR3 is TGTGCCAGCAGGGTGGACAGTAACTATGGCTACACCTTC.